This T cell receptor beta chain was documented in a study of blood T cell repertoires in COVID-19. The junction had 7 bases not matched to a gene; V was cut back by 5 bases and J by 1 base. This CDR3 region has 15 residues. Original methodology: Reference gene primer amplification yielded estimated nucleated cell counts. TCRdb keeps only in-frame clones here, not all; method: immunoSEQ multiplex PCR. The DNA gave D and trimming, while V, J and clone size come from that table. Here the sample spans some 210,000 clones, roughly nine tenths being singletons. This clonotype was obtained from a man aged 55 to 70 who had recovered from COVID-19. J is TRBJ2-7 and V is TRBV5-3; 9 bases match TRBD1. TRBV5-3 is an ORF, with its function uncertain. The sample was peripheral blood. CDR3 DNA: TGTGCCAGAAGTCAAGGGACAGGGACTTCCTACGAGCAGTACTTC. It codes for CARSQGTGTSYEQYF.